The 14 T cell receptor beta chains reported below all come from one sample, sequenced in a study of blood T cell repertoires in COVID-19. Profiling relied on immunoSEQ multiplex PCR, and the TCRdb table lists in-frame clones only, not all of them. The profile shows 40,000 to 55,000 clones, about 72% of them singletons. Sequencing used PBMCs or T cells enriched from blood (not recorded which). These receptors all stem from a woman between 45 and 65 years old with acute COVID-19.

This clone turned up a few times. The rearrangement uses TRBV28 and TRBJ2-5, with 8 bases that match TRBD2. This CDR3 spans 13 amino acids. CDR1 MDHEN and CDR2 SYDVKM come from the germline V gene. V shed 8 bases, J shed 4 bases, and the junction held 6 bases outside the gene matches. The CDR3 region is CASETGGRETQYF. CDR3 nucleotide sequence: TGTGCCAGCGAAACGGGGGGGCGAGAGACCCAGTACTTC. Full variable domain (outside the CDR3, taken from reference TRBV28 and TRBJ2-5): DVKVTQSSRYLVKRTGEKVFLECVQDMDHENMFWYRQDPGLGLRLIYFSYDVKMKEKGDIPEGYSVSREKKERFSLILESASTNQTSMYLCASETGGRETQYFGPGTRLLVL.

Here the CDR3 reads CASSLWIGGGQPYEQYF. CDR3 DNA sequence: TGTGCCAGCAGCTTATGGATCGGCGGGGGTCAACCCTACGAGCAGTACTTC. The chain links TRBV7-2 to TRBJ2-7; 7 bases match TRBD2. With 2 bases clipped from V and 2 bases from J, the junction kept 12 bases outside the gene matches. CDR1 and CDR2 from the germline V gene are SGHTA and FQGNSA. The CDR3 is 17 residues long.

This chain uses TRBV5-3 with TRBJ1-1; D is unresolved. TRBV5-3 is assigned to the ORF class and has an uncertain function. There are 15 residues in the CDR3. With 2 bases removed from V and 1 base from J, the gap between germline ends came to 12 bases. The CDR3: CARSLYGLRNTEAFF. The CDR3 DNA reads TGTGCCAGAAGCTTATATGGACTGCGGAACACTGAAGCTTTCTTT.

V gene TRBV7-2 combines with J gene TRBJ1-2; D call uncertain. V lost 5 bases, J lost 3 bases, and 13 bases lay in between. The CDR3 spans 14 residues. Germline CDR1 SGHTA, CDR2 FQGNSA. The chain's CDR3 is CASSAQTSYYGYTF. CDR3 DNA sequence: TGTGCCAGCAGCGCCCAGACAAGTTACTATGGCTACACCTTC.

The table lists this clone with a few counts. The chain is built from TRBV29-1 and TRBJ2-7, with D perhaps matching TRBD1 (6 bases). The germline V and J ends were trimmed by 5 bases and 0 bases, with 14 bases remaining between them. The CDR3 has 14 amino acids. From germline, CDR1 is SQVTM and CDR2 ANQGSEA. CDR3 DNA: TGCAGCGTTAACTCGGGACACCACTCCTACGAGCAGTACTTC. This translates into CSVNSGHHSYEQYF.

This rearrangement joins TRBV19 to TRBJ1-5; 9 bases match TRBD1. This CDR3 region has 15 residues. The germline gives CDR1 LNHDA, CDR2 SQIVND (reference sequence). V shed 6 bases, J shed 6 bases, and the junction held 9 bases outside the gene matches. This CDR3 reads CASRVQQGAPQPQHF. The CDR3 region has the DNA TGTGCCAGTAGGGTCCAACAGGGGGCCCCTCAGCCCCAGCATTTT. Filled out from reference TRBV19 and TRBJ1-5, the complete variable domain reads DGGITQSPKYLFRKEGQNVTLSCEQNLNHDAMYWYRQDPGQGLRLIYYSQIVNDFQKGDIAEGYSVSREKKESFPLTVTSAQKNPTAFYLCASRVQQGAPQPQHFGDGTRLSIL.

This clone was seen only a few times. This chain joins TRBV5-1 and TRBJ1-2; tentative D call: TRBD1 (6 bases). The V end was cut by 5 bases, the J end by 8 bases, with 10 bases between. This CDR3 is 11 amino acids long. Germline V gives CDR1 SGHRS, CDR2 YFSETQ. CDR3 bases: TGCGCCAGCAGGGCAGGGGACGGCTACACCTTC. This codes for CASRAGDGYTF.

The V call is TRBV5-6, the J call TRBJ1-1; D ambiguous. Trimming stripped 6 bases from V and 1 base from J, with 10 bases between. This CDR3 has 13 residues. Germline CDR1 is SGHDT and CDR2 is YYEEEE. CDR3 residues: CASKPTANTEAFF. CDR3 nucleotides: TGTGCCAGCAAACCTACCGCGAACACTGAAGCTTTCTTT.

The V and J genes are TRBV19 and TRBJ1-2, with D possibly being TRBD1 (5 bases). Germline lookup yields CDR1 LNHDA and CDR2 SQIVND (reference sequence). V was clipped by 1 base and J by 4 bases, with 10 bases between them. The CDR3 has 14 amino acids. The CDR3, as DNA: TGTGCCAGTAGTATAGTTGGGGGGACCTATGGCTACACCTTC. It yields the protein CASSIVGGTYGYTF.

CDR3 DNA sequence: TGTGCCAGCAGTTTAGGGGCAGGGAACGAGCAGTACTTC. Amino acids: CASSLGAGNEQYF. The chain uses TRBV27 and TRBJ2-7; possible D gene TRBD1, 5 bases. Between the trimmed V and J ends, which lost 2 bases and 5 bases, there was a span of 10 bases. Per the germline V gene, CDR1 is MNHEY and CDR2 is SMNVEV (reference sequence). CDR3 length: 13 amino acids.

This chain connects TRBV7-3 to TRBJ2-5, with TRBD1 matching over 10 bases. In germline, CDR1 is SGHTA, CDR2 FQGTGA. V shed 1 base and J 4 bases; nucleotides not matched to a gene: 3. The CDR3 has 15 amino acids. Written as DNA, the CDR3 is TGTGCCAGCAGCTTAAGCCGGGACAGGGGAGAGACCCAGTACTTC. Protein: CASSLSRDRGETQYF.

The chain has TRBV5-1 and TRBJ1-3; TRBD1 matches 7 bases. Germline assignment: CDR1 SGHRS and CDR2 YFSETQ. This CDR3 has 14 residues. The V segment lost 3 bases and the J segment 0 bases; nucleotides outside the gene matches: 0. CDR3 protein: CASSYRGSGNTIYF. The DNA of the CDR3 is TGCGCCAGCAGCTACAGGGGCTCTGGAAACACCATATATTTT.

This rearrangement joins TRBV12-2 to TRBJ2-1; the table's D call TRBD2 went unverified against the DNA. TRBV12-2 is annotated as a pseudogene. There are 17 residues in the CDR3. The CDR3 loop is CASRLRGRGGPYNEQFF. In nucleotides, the CDR3 is TGTGCAAGTCGCTTAAGGGGGCGGGGGGGCCCCTACAATGAGCAGTTCTTC.

The rearrangement links TRBV7-9 to TRBJ2-1, with D perhaps TRBD2 (7 bases). The CDR3 length is 13 residues. The V end was cut by 9 bases, the J end by 8 bases, with 17 bases between. From germline, CDR1 is SEHNR and CDR2 FQNEAQ (reference sequence). This CDR3 is CASTHRGADEQFF. The CDR3 DNA follows: TGTGCCAGTACGCACCGGGGGGCGGATGAGCAGTTCTTC.